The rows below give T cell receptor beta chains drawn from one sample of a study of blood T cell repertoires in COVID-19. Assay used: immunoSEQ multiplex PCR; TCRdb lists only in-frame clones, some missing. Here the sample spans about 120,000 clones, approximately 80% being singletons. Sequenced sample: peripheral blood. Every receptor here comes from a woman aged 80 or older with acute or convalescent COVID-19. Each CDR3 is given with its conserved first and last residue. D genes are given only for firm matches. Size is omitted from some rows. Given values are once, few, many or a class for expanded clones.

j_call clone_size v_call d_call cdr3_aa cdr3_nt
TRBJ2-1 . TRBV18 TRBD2 CASSPMAGGLWGSYNEQFF TGTGCCAGCTCACCAATGGCGGGAGGATTATGGGGCTCCTACAATGAGCAGTTCTTC
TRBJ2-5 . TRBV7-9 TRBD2 CASSLATSGETQYF TGTGCCAGCAGCTTAGCTACTAGCGGGGAGACCCAGTACTTC
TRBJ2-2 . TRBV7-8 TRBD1 CASTARAGGTGELFF TGTGCCAGCACCGCGAGGGCAGGGGGCACCGGGGAGCTGTTTTTT
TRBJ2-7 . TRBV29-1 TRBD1 CSVLTGGYDHEQYF TGCAGCGTTTTGACAGGGGGCTATGACCACGAGCAGTACTTC
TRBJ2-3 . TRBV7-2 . CASSLGGGSWSDTQYF TGTGCCAGCAGCCTAGGGGGCGGGAGTTGGTCAGATACGCAGTATTTT
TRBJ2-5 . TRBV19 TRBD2 CASSGIAGGRETQYF TGTGCCAGTAGTGGCATAGCGGGGGGGAGGGAGACCCAGTACTTC
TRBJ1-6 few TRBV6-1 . CASSEVGRVPSPLHF TGTGCCAGCAGTGAAGTGGGCAGGGTACCATCACCCCTCCACTTT
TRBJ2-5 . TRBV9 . CASSPAGSLRQETQYF TGTGCCAGCAGCCCTGCCGGATCCCTGCGGCAAGAGACCCAGTACTTC
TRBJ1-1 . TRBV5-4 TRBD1 CASSWGQVNTEAFF TGTGCCAGCAGCTGGGGACAGGTGAACACTGAAGCTTTCTTT
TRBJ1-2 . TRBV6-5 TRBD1 CASSSGQGDYGYTF TGTGCCAGCAGTTCAGGACAGGGGGACTATGGCTACACCTTC
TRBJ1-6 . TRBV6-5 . CATRLSSYNSPLHF TGTGCCACCCGCCTCAGCTCCTATAATTCACCCCTCCACTTT
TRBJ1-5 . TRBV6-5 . CASSSVGSGDQPQHF TGTGCCAGCAGTTCCGTTGGTTCAGGCGATCAGCCCCAGCATTTT
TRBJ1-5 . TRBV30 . CAWRTSQGPLGNQPQHF TGTGCCTGGAGGACGAGTCAGGGTCCATTAGGCAATCAGCCCCAGCATTTT
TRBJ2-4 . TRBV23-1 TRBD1 CASSQLVTGGGQNIQYF TGCGCCAGCAGTCAACTAGTGACAGGGGGCGGTCAAAACATTCAGTACTTC
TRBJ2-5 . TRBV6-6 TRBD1 CASSFRDRGETQYF TGTGCCAGCAGCTTCCGGGACAGGGGTGAGACCCAGTACTTC
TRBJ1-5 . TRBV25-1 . CASSARGPNQPQHF TGTGCCAGCAGTGCCAGGGGACCTAATCAGCCCCAGCATTTT
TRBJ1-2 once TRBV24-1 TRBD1 CATSQGQARYGYTF TGTGCCACCAGCCAGGGACAGGCGAGGTATGGCTACACCTTC
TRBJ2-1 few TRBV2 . CASSDQLHNEQFF TGTGCCAGCAGTGACCAACTACACAATGAGCAGTTCTTC
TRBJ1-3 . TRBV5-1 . CASSSGEGHSGNTIYF TGCGCCAGCAGCTCCGGCGAGGGTCACTCTGGAAACACCATATATTTT
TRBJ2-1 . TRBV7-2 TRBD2 CASSLASPTSGSDEQFF TGTGCCAGCAGCTTAGCAAGCCCCACTAGCGGGAGTGATGAGCAGTTCTTC
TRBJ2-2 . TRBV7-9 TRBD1 CASTKPGTGSTGELFF TGTGCCAGCACCAAGCCTGGGACAGGGAGCACCGGGGAGCTGTTTTTT
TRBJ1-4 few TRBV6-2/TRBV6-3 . CASSRGETNEKLFF TGTGCCAGCAGCCGCGGGGAAACTAATGAAAAACTGTTTTTT
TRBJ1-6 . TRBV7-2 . CASSLGANSPLHF TGTGCCAGCAGCTTAGGCGCCAATTCACCCCTCCACTTT
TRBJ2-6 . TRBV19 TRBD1 CASSSLGQGISGANVLTF TGTGCCAGTAGTAGCCTTGGACAGGGGATATCTGGGGCCAACGTCCTGACTTTC
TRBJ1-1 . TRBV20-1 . CSASPQVAAFF TGCAGTGCTAGCCCACAGGTTGCAGCTTTCTTT
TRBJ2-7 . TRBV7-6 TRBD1 CASSPSGTGSYYF TGTGCCAGCAGCCCCTCCGGGACAGGGAGTTACTACTTC
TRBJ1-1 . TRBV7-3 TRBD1 CASKDRQNTEAFF TGTGCCAGCAAGGACAGGCAGAACACTGAAGCTTTCTTT
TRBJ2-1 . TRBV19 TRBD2 CASSIASGGAYNEQFF TGTGCCAGTAGTATTGCTAGCGGGGGGGCCTACAATGAGCAGTTCTTC
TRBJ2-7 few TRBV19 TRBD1 CASSIVPGTDSYEQYF TGTGCCAGTAGTATAGTCCCTGGGACAGACTCCTACGAGCAGTACTTC
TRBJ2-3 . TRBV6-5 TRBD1 CASRPGQGAVDTQYF TGTGCCAGCAGGCCCGGACAGGGGGCTGTTGATACGCAGTATTTT
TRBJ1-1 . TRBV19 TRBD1 CASRAKQGVGTEAFF TGTGCCAGTAGGGCGAAACAGGGGGTAGGGACTGAAGCTTTCTTT
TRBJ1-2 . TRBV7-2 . CASSLGPGQNYGYTF TGTGCCAGCAGCTTAGGTCCCGGACAGAACTATGGCTACACCTTC
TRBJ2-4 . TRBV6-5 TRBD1 CASSSGQGGSNIQYF TGTGCCAGCAGTTCGGGACAGGGAGGCTCGAACATTCAGTACTTC
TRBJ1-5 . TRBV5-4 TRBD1 CASSEDRVGQPQHF TGTGCCAGCAGCGAGGACAGGGTCGGACAGCCCCAGCATTTT
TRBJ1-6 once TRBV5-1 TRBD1 CASRGPGQGNNSPLHF TGCGCCAGTAGGGGCCCTGGACAGGGGAACAATTCACCCCTCCACTTT
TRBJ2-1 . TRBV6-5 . CASRPQLSSYNEQFF TGTGCCAGCAGGCCACAGCTGAGCTCCTACAATGAGCAGTTCTTC
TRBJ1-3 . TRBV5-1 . CASSPVTSEPGNTIYF TGCGCCAGCAGCCCTGTCACCTCCGAGCCGGGAAACACCATATATTTT
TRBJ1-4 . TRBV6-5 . CASSYSSGVEKLFF TGTGCCAGCAGTTACTCTTCGGGAGTTGAAAAACTGTTTTTT
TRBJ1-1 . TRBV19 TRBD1 CASSSQGQSGVGAFF TGTGCCAGTAGTTCTCAGGGACAGAGTGGGGTTGGGGCTTTCTTT
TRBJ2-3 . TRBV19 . CASGGDLGTDTQYF TGTGCCAGCGGGGGTGATCTTGGGACAGATACGCAGTATTTT
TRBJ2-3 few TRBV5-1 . CASSLAADTDTQYF TGCGCCAGCAGCTTGGCTGCAGACACAGATACGCAGTATTTT
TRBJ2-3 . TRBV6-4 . CASSRDIGTDTQYF TGTGCCAGCAGCCGGGACATCGGCACAGATACGCAGTATTTT
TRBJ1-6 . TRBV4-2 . CASSQDRAGSPLHF TGTGCCAGCAGCCAAGATCGAGCGGGTTCACCCCTCCACTTT
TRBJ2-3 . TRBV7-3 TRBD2 CASSISGRPDTQYF TGTGCCAGCAGCATTAGCGGGAGGCCAGATACGCAGTATTTT
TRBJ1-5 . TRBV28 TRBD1 CASTPPGTGNQPQHF TGTGCCAGCACTCCCCCCGGGACAGGAAATCAGCCCCAGCATTTT
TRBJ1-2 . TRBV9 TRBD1 CASSPRGTGEIYGYTF TGTGCCAGCAGCCCCCGTGGGACAGGTGAAATCTATGGCTACACCTTC
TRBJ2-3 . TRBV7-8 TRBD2 CASSLAGGSTDTQYF TGTGCCAGCAGCCTAGCGGGGGGTAGCACAGATACGCAGTATTTT